This entry concerns a single T cell receptor (beta chain). Its cognate antigen has yet to be identified. Qualities for individual bases were not recorded, and no much larger clone is one base off. This sample stems from a study of blood T cell repertoires in COVID-19 (dated by TCRdb to about 2020). Turning to the overall study: Samples covering the acute and convalescent phases of COVID-19 were provided by collaborators in the United States, Italy and Spain. The prospective study material was composed of cDNA or gDNA derived from T cells, B-cell-depleted T cells, or PBMCs. Deeply sampled blood TCRbeta repertoires from subjects exposed to, actively infected with, or recovered from COVID-19 were included in the dataset. The repertoires were released in a freely available public database meant as a resource for research on the immune response to SARS-CoV-2. Samples were obtained from the ongoing ImmuneRACE study (first 160 participants) and from over 1,000 subjects provided by 6 global collaborators. A de-identified subject ID, COVID-19 status, age in years and sex were almost always included in the sample metadata. Where available, HLA class I and class II types were taken from metadata supplied by the sample provider and were not determined by assay-based typing. Broad study findings and their caveats: How much clinical and demographic metadata was included differed by source and by participant, and the metadata was provided uncurated.

The immunoSEQ Assay, a bias-controlled multiplex PCR, was used to amplify TCRbeta CDR3 regions from genomic DNA. Turning to the authors' computational methods: The number of nucleated cells in each sample was estimated by amplification of reference gene primers within the assay. To quantify the absolute abundance of each unique TCRbeta CDR3 rearrangement, sequence reads were collapsed and filtered. Productive Simpson clonality was computed per sample as the square root of Simpson's diversity index over productive rearrangements. This immuneACCESS table, as held by TCRdb, lists in-frame sequences with V and J called but not all clones. Of the missing ones, under half trace to an unresolved V gene in checked studies; the others have no known cause. From that table come the V and J calls and clone size; the DNA was used to work out D and trimming. The sample contains 55,000 to 65,000 clones, more than 65% of them found a single time. The top ten constitute about 25% of the sample.

Each collaborating institution followed its own protocols to collect whole blood in K2EDTA tubes. For TCRbeta analysis, collaborator samples were shipped as frozen whole blood, as isolated PBMCs, or as DNA extracted from either sample type. Sequenced: peripheral blood. This sequence was found in a human donor in a cohort sampled during active COVID-19.

CDR3 reads: CASSLVGRATEAFF. The DNA sequence reads TGTGCCAGCAGCTTAGTGGGCAGGGCCACTGAAGCTTTCTTT. In this chain, TRBV13 is recombined with TRBJ1-1, with a weak D call of TRBD1 (5 bases match). V lost 1 base and J lost 4 bases; the stretch between them is 10 bases long. From the cysteine through the phenylalanine, the CDR3 covers 14 amino acids. Here the CDR3 DNA is all that survives: 42 bases in frame from base 1. CDR1 and CDR2, looked up from the germline V gene (reference sequence), are PRHDT and FYEKMQ.